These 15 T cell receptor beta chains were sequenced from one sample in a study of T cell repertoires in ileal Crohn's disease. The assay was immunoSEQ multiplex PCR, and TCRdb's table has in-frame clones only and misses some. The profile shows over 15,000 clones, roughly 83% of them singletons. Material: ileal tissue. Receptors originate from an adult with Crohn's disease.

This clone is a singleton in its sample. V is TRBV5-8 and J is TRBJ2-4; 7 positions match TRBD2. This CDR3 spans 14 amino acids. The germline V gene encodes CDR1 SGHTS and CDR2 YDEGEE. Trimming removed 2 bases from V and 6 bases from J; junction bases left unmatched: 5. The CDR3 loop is CASSFWGGTNIQYF. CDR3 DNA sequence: TGTGCCAGCAGCTTTTGGGGGGGTACAAACATTCAGTACTTC.

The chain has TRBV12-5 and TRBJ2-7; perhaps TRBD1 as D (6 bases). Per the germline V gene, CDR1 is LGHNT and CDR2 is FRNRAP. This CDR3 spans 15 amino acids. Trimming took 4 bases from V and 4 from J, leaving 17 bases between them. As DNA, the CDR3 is TGTGCTAGTGGTTCCGGCCCGGGACAAGGGTACGAGCAGTACTTC. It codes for CASGSGPGQGYEQYF.

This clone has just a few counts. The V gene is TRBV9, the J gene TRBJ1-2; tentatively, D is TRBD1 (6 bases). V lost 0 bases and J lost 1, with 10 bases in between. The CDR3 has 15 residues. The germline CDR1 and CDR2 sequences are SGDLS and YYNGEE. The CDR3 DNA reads TGTGCCAGCAGCGTAGCGGGGGGCTATAACTATGGCTACACCTTC. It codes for CASSVAGGYNYGYTF.

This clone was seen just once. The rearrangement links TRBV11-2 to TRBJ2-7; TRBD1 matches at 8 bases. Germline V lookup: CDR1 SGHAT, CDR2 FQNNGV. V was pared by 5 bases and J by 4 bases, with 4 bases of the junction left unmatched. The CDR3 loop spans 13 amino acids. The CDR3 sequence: CASSRDRSYEQYF. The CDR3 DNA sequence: TGTGCCAGCAGCCGGGACAGGAGTTACGAGCAGTACTTC.

CDR3 nucleotides: TGTGCCAGCCGGGGGGAGACAGCCAAAAACATTCAGTACTTC. Protein sequence: CASRGETAKNIQYF. This chain uses TRBV27 with TRBJ2-4, with 7 bases fitting TRBD2. Germline lookup yields CDR1 MNHEY and CDR2 SMNVEV (reference sequence). Trimming took 8 bases from V and 0 from J; bases not matched to a gene: 4. This CDR3 is 14 amino acids long.

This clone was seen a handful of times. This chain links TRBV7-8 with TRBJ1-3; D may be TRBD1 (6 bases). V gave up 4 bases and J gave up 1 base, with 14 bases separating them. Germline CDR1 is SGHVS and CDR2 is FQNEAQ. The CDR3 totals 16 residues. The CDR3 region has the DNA TGTGCCAGCAGCTCCCACAGGGAAAATTCTGGAAACACCATATATTTT. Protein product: CASSSHRENSGNTIYF.

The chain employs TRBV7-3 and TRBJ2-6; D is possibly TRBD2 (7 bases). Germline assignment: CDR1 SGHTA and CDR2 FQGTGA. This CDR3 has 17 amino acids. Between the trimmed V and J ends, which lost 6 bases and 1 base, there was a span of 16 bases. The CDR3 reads CASSPAGEGSGANVLTF. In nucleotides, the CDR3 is TGTGCCAGCAGTCCCGCAGGGGAGGGTTCTGGGGCCAACGTCCTGACTTTC.

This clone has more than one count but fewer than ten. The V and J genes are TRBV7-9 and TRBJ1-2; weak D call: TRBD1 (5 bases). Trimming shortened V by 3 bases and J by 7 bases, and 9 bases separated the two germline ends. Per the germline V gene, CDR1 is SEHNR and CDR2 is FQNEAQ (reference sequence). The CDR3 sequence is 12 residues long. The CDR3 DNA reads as TGTGCCAGCAGCTTGGGACTTGGTGGCTACACCTTC. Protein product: CASSLGLGGYTF.

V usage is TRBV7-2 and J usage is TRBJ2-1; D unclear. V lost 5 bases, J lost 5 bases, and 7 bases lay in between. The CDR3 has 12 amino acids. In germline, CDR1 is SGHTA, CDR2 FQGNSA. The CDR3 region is CASSPNNNEQFF. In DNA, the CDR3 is TGTGCCAGCAGCCCAAACAACAATGAGCAGTTCTTC.

The CDR3 loop reads CASSQNRGSEQYF. Here the CDR3 DNA reads TGTGCCAGCAGCCAAAACAGGGGGTCCGAGCAGTACTTC. The chain recombines TRBV4-2 with TRBJ2-7; 8 bases agree with TRBD1. The length of the CDR3 is 13 residues. The junction had 3 bases not matched to a gene; V was cut back by 2 bases and J by 6 bases. The germline CDR1 and CDR2 sequences are LGHNA and YNFKEQ.

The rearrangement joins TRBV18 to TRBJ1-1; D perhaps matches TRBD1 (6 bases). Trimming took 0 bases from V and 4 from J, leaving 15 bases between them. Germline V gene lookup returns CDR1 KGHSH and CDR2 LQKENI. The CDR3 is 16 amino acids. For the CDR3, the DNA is TGTGCCAGCTCACCACCCGTGGGGGCCTTGGGCACTGAAGCTTTCTTT. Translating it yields CASSPPVGALGTEAFF.

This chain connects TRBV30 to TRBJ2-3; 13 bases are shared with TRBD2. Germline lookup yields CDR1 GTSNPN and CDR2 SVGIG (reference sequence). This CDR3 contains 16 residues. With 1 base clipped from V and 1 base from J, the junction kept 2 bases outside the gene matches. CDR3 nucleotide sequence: TGTGCCTGGAGTGCCGGACTAGCGGGGGGCACAGATACGCAGTATTTT. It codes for CAWSAGLAGGTDTQYF.

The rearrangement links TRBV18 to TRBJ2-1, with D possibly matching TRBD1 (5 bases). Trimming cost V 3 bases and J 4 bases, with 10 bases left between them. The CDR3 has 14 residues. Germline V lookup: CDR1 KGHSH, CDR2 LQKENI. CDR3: CASSPSAGYNEQFF. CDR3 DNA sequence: TGTGCCAGCTCACCGTCGGCAGGGTACAATGAGCAGTTCTTC.

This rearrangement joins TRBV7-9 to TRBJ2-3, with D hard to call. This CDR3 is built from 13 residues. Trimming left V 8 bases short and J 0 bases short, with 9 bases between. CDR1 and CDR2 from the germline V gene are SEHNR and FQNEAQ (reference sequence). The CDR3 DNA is TGTGCCAGCGGCCCCGCTAGCACAGATACGCAGTATTTT. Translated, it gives CASGPASTDTQYF.

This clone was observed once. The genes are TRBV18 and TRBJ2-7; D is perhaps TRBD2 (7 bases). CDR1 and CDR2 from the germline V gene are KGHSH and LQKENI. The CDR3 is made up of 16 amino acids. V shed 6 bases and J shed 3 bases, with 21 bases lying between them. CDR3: CASSSNSGGRDYEQYF. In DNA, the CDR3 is TGTGCCAGCTCCTCTAACTCCGGGGGGCGCGACTACGAGCAGTACTTC. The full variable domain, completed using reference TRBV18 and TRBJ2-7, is NAGVMQNPRHLVRRRGQEARLRCSPMKGHSHVYWYRQLPEEGLKFMVYLQKENIIDESGMPKERFSAEFPKEGPSILRIQQVVRGDSAAYFCASSSNSGGRDYEQYFGPGTRLTVT.